These 32 T cell receptor beta chains share one sample of origin, sequenced in a study of cytomegalovirus exposure and HLA in healthy donors. PCR used 60 Vbeta primers and 13 Jbeta primers. The data were produced by immunoSEQ multiplex PCR, yet TCRdb's version contains in-frame clones alone and is incomplete. This sample's table reports about 46,000 clones. The sequencing input was PBMCs. The receptors were gathered from a woman between 40 and 55 years old in good health and CMV-seronegative.

J is TRBJ1-2 and V is TRBV27; possible D gene TRBD1, 5 bases. Per germline, CDR1 MNHEY and CDR2 SMNVEV (reference sequence). V was pared by 5 bases and J by 4 bases, with 20 bases between. The CDR3 runs to 16 residues. The CDR3 sequence is CASSPRGTLRGYGYTF. For the CDR3, the DNA is TGTGCCAGCAGTCCAAGGGGTACCCTAAGGGGCTATGGCTACACCTTC.

The V gene is TRBV28, the J gene TRBJ2-7; D gene uncertain. The V end lost 11 bases, the J end lost 6 bases, and 20 bases lay between the germline ends. The germline CDR1 and CDR2 sequences are MDHEN and SYDVKM. This CDR3 is 13 amino acids long. CDR3 in amino acids: CASSSHSRPEQYF. In DNA form, the CDR3 reads TGTGCCTCCTCTAGTCATAGCCGACCCGAGCAGTACTTC.

The CDR3 nucleotides are TGTGCCAGCAGTCAAAACGGGGTACGGCCTTTCTTT. As protein: CASSQNGVRPFF. This sequence joins TRBV14 and TRBJ1-1; no clear D. Germline assignment: CDR1 SGHDN and CDR2 FVKESK. This CDR3 is 12 amino acids long. Trimming pared 6 bases from V and 12 bases from J, leaving 17 bases between.

This sequence joins TRBV5-1 and TRBJ1-1; the match to TRBD1 covers 7 bases. CDR1 is SGHRS and CDR2 is YFSETQ in the germline V gene. This CDR3 has 14 amino acids. V was clipped by 5 bases and J by 1 base; unmatched bases: 5. CDR3 region: CASRNGQENTEAFF. CDR3 in DNA: TGCGCCAGCAGAAACGGACAGGAGAACACTGAAGCTTTCTTT.

The rearrangement links TRBV5-1 to TRBJ1-2, with D tentatively TRBD1 (6 bases). Trimming took off 2 bases at V and 8 bases at J, with 13 bases between the two ends. The CDR3 has 13 residues. CDR1 SGHRS and CDR2 YFSETQ come from the germline V gene. The DNA for the CDR3 is TGCGCCAGCAGCTTCTTGGCAGGGGAAGGCTACACCTTC. This sequence encodes CASSFLAGEGYTF.

The chain couples TRBV13 to TRBJ2-7; 10 bases fit TRBD2. With V trimmed by 5 bases and J by 1 base, 5 bases remained unmatched. The CDR3 has 15 amino acids. The germline V gene has CDR1 PRHDT and CDR2 FYEKMQ (reference sequence). The CDR3 region has the DNA TGTGCCAGCAGCCCTGGACTAGCGGCATCCTACGAGCAGTACTTC. Its protein is CASSPGLAASYEQYF.

This rearrangement joins TRBV5-5 to TRBJ2-2; D is unclear. This CDR3 comprises 16 residues. Germline V gives CDR1 SGHKS, CDR2 YYEKEE (reference sequence). The V end lost 3 bases, the J end lost 0 bases, and 12 bases lay between the germline ends. The DNA of the CDR3 is TGTGCCAGCAGCTCAACCGGGTCCTCGAACACCGGGGAGCTGTTTTTT. Translating it yields CASSSTGSSNTGELFF.

V gene TRBV5-1 combines with J gene TRBJ1-1, with D possibly TRBD1 on 6 matching bases. Per germline, CDR1 SGHRS and CDR2 YFSETQ. The CDR3 covers 13 residues. Trimming stripped 2 bases from V and 5 bases from J, with 10 bases between. The CDR3 region has the DNA TGCGCCAGCAGCTTTTCAGGGGATACTGAAGCTTTCTTT. Translating gives CASSFSGDTEAFF.

This chain joins TRBV4-1 and TRBJ2-2, with 8 bases lining up with TRBD2. This CDR3 spans 16 amino acids. CDR1 is MGHRA and CDR2 is YSYEKL in the germline V gene. V lost 2 bases to trimming and J lost 6 bases; unmatched junction nucleotides: 8. For the CDR3, the DNA is TGCGCCAGCAGCCAACCCGGACTAGCCCTCGCCGGGGAGCTGTTTTTT. Protein product: CASSQPGLALAGELFF.

The chain couples TRBV28 to TRBJ2-7; D is perhaps TRBD1 (5 bases). V was pared by 8 bases and J by 3 bases, with 8 bases between. The length of the CDR3 is 11 residues. Germline V gene lookup returns CDR1 MDHEN and CDR2 SYDVKM. This chain's CDR3 is CASHDSYEQYF. The CDR3 nucleotides read TGTGCCAGCCATGACAGCTACGAGCAGTACTTC.

The chain joins TRBV11-2 to TRBJ1-1; 8 nucleotides align to TRBD1. From germline, CDR1 is SGHAT and CDR2 FQNNGV. The CDR3 length is 15 residues. Germline trimming cut 3 bases from V and 1 base from J; bases unmatched to any gene: 4. The CDR3 region is CASSFGQGANTEAFF. CDR3 nucleotides: TGTGCCAGCAGCTTTGGACAGGGCGCGAACACTGAAGCTTTCTTT.

V usage is TRBV25-1 and J usage is TRBJ1-1; possible D gene TRBD1, 5 bases. CDR1 MGHDK and CDR2 SYGVNS come from the germline V gene. The CDR3 loop spans 16 amino acids. Trimming left V 6 bases short and J 1 base short, with 18 bases between. The CDR3 region is CASSDEGAFGNTEAFF. The DNA of the CDR3 is TGTGCCAGCAGCGATGAAGGGGCCTTCGGGAACACTGAAGCTTTCTTT.

This chain joins TRBV12-5 and TRBJ2-3; TRBD2 matches at 7 bases. Trimming at V came to 7 bases and at J to 3 bases, leaving 4 bases not matched to a gene. Per germline, CDR1 LGHNT and CDR2 FRNRAP. CDR3 size: 13 residues. CDR3 nucleotides: TGTGCTAGTGCGCTCGGGGGGACAGATACGCAGTATTTT. Translation gives CASALGGTDTQYF.

This chain joins TRBV5-6 and TRBJ2-5; 10 positions match TRBD1. The CDR3 totals 15 residues. Germline values: CDR1 SGHDT, CDR2 YYEEEE. Trimming took 3 bases from V and 5 from J; bases not matched to a gene: 7. The CDR3 loop is CASSWGQGFEETQYF. CDR3 nucleotide sequence: TGTGCCAGCAGCTGGGGACAGGGGTTCGAGGAGACCCAGTACTTC.

This sequence joins TRBV5-1 and TRBJ1-1; 10 bases align to TRBD1. Losses at the gene ends were 4 bases for V and 0 bases for J; bases not matched to a gene: 18. There are 20 residues in the CDR3. Germline-derived CDR1 and CDR2 are SGHRS and YFSETQ. In nucleotides, the CDR3 is TGCGCCAGCAGCCCGGACAGGGGGTCTCAAACCCCTCTCATGAACACTGAAGCTTTCTTT. As protein: CASSPDRGSQTPLMNTEAFF.

This chain uses TRBV7-9 with TRBJ2-1, with TRBD2 matching 9 bases. CDR1 and CDR2 (germline): SEHNR, FQNEAQ (reference sequence). The junction had 3 bases not matched to a gene; V was cut back by 0 bases and J by 3 bases. The CDR3 has 16 amino acids. The CDR3 spells CASSLAPSGVYNEQFF. The CDR3 DNA reads TGTGCCAGCAGCTTAGCGCCTAGCGGGGTCTACAATGAGCAGTTCTTC.

The chain links TRBV27 to TRBJ1-2, with TRBD1 matching over 9 bases. V dropped 7 bases and J dropped 5; count of bases not matched to a gene: 11. Germline CDR1 is MNHEY and CDR2 is SMNVEV (reference sequence). The CDR3 is 15 amino acids. The CDR3: CASKRGQGVTYGYTF. CDR3 DNA: TGTGCCAGCAAAAGGGGACAGGGAGTAACTTATGGCTACACCTTC.

The V call is TRBV18, the J call TRBJ1-3; 8 positions agree with TRBD1. Germline V gene sequence: CDR1 KGHSH, CDR2 LQKENI. V lost 4 bases to trimming and J lost 0 bases; unmatched junction nucleotides: 2. The CDR3 consists of 15 residues. The CDR3 region has the DNA TGTGCCAGCTCACAGACAGGGGACTCTGGAAACACCATATATTTT. Translating it yields CASSQTGDSGNTIYF.

J is TRBJ2-7 and V is TRBV15, with TRBD1 matching over 7 bases. The CDR3 length is 14 residues. Looked up from germline, CDR1 is LNHNV and CDR2 is YYDKDF (reference sequence). V was clipped by 5 bases and J by 5 bases; unmatched bases: 9. The CDR3 spells CATSATRGFHEQYF. CDR3 coding DNA: TGTGCCACCAGCGCAACCAGGGGGTTCCACGAGCAGTACTTC. Complete variable domain (other parts from reference TRBV15 and TRBJ2-7): DAMVIQNPRYQVTQFGKPVTLSCSQTLNHNVMYWYQQKSSQAPKLLFHYYDKDFNNEADTPDNFQSRRPNTSFCFLDIRSPGLGDTAMYLCATSATRGFHEQYFGPGTRLTVT.

J is TRBJ1-2 and V is TRBV6-1; D is undetermined. Trimming took off 3 bases at V and 8 bases at J, with 16 bases between the two ends. Per the germline V gene, CDR1 is MNHNS and CDR2 is SASEGT. This CDR3 region has 14 residues. In DNA, the CDR3 is TGTGCCAGCAGTGACCTGTGGGAGCCGATCGGCTACACCTTC. Protein product: CASSDLWEPIGYTF.

V and J are TRBV18 and TRBJ2-3; D not resolved. Trimming took 0 bases from V and 3 from J, leaving 4 bases between them. Per germline, CDR1 KGHSH and CDR2 LQKENI. This CDR3 has 13 amino acids. The DNA of the CDR3 is TGTGCCAGCTCACCACCATCAACAGATACGCAGTATTTT. It encodes CASSPPSTDTQYF.

J is TRBJ1-2 and V is TRBV7-8; 12 bases are a match to TRBD1. Losses at the gene ends were 5 bases for V and 2 bases for J; bases not matched to a gene: 9. CDR3 length: 17 residues. CDR1 is SGHVS, CDR2 FQNEAQ, per germline. The CDR3 is CASSLRDRGRVNYGYTF. The CDR3 DNA reads as TGTGCCAGCAGCCTCCGGGACAGGGGGCGGGTAAACTATGGCTACACCTTC.

The chain joins TRBV28 to TRBJ1-1, with 7 bases lining up with TRBD1. Trimming cost V 3 bases and J 8 bases; bases outside gene matches: 6. The CDR3 spans 13 residues. Germline CDR1 and CDR2: MDHEN and SYDVKM. The CDR3 loop is CASSFPTGDEAFF. DNA of the CDR3: TGTGCCAGCAGTTTCCCTACAGGGGACGAAGCTTTCTTT. Complete variable domain (other parts from reference TRBV28 and TRBJ1-1): DVKVTQSSRYLVKRTGEKVFLECVQDMDHENMFWYRQDPGLGLRLIYFSYDVKMKEKGDIPEGYSVSREKKERFSLILESASTNQTSMYLCASSFPTGDEAFFGQGTRLTVV.

V gene TRBV18 combines with J gene TRBJ1-5, with D tentatively TRBD1 (6 bases). The germline CDR1 and CDR2 sequences are KGHSH and LQKENI. V gave up 2 bases and J gave up 7 bases, with 6 bases separating them. The CDR3 is 12 residues long. As DNA, the CDR3 is TGTGCCAGCTCACCAGGGGGCCAGCCCCAGCATTTT. Amino acid sequence: CASSPGGQPQHF.

On this clone itself: Because the CDR3's place on the DNA is in doubt, the DNA is left out and the CDR3 is given as listed by TCRdb. The CDR3 spells CASSVGLGTSRYF. The gene calls are TRBV9 and TRBJ2-7; TRBD2 reflects the table's D call only, with no check against the DNA. Germline CDR1 is SGDLS and CDR2 is YYNGEE. The CDR3 numbers 13 amino acids, ends counted.

This chain uses TRBV7-9 with TRBJ2-7, with D maybe TRBD1 (6 bases). The CDR3 is 17 amino acids. V was pared by 11 bases and J by 3 bases, with 29 bases between. Germline V gene sequence: CDR1 SEHNR, CDR2 FQNEAQ (reference sequence). The CDR3 loop reads CAVSLTGVGKKHYEQYF. The CDR3 DNA sequence: TGTGCCGTCAGTCTGACAGGAGTCGGCAAAAAGCACTACGAGCAGTACTTC.

The chain is built from TRBV5-4 and TRBJ2-7; 9 positions match TRBD2. Germline V gene data show CDR1 as SGHNT and CDR2 as YYREEE (reference sequence). This CDR3 comprises 15 residues. J gave up 6 bases and V 7 bases, and 14 bases lay outside the gene matches. For the CDR3, the DNA is TGTGCCAGCGGAACAGGAACTAGCGGGTCTCGCGAGCAGTACTTC. Amino acid sequence: CASGTGTSGSREQYF.

The chain employs TRBV25-1 and TRBJ2-3; no reliable D call. CDR3 length: 14 amino acids. The ends were cut back, 3 bases at V and 5 bases at J, with 12 bases in the middle. Germline V lookup: CDR1 MGHDK, CDR2 SYGVNS. The DNA of the CDR3 is TGTGCCAGCAGTGAGGGTCGTCGCGGAGATACGCAGTATTTT. It is translated as CASSEGRRGDTQYF.

The CDR3 reads CSVGGGTNYGYTF. DNA for the CDR3: TGCAGCGTTGGTGGGGGCACTAACTATGGCTACACCTTC. The rearrangement joins TRBV29-1 to TRBJ1-2; D is possibly TRBD1 (6 bases). CDR1 SQVTM and CDR2 ANQGSEA come from the germline V gene. V lost 4 bases, J lost 0 bases, and 9 bases lay in between. The CDR3 is made up of 13 amino acids.

This chain connects TRBV2 to TRBJ2-1, with 8 bases matching TRBD2. CDR1 and CDR2 from the germline V gene are SNHLY and FYNNEI. This CDR3 has 15 amino acids. Germline trimming cut 3 bases from V and 9 bases from J; bases unmatched to any gene: 10. The CDR3 DNA reads as TGTGCCAGCAGTGATAATAGCGGGATTCTCAGTGAGCAGTTCTTC. This gives the protein CASSDNSGILSEQFF. Drawing the rest from reference TRBV2 and TRBJ2-1, the complete variable domain is EPEVTQTPSHQVTQMGQEVILRCVPISNHLYFYWYRQILGQKVEFLVSFYNNEISEKSEIFDDQFSVERPDGSNFTLKIRSTKLEDSAMYFCASSDNSGILSEQFFGPGTRLTVL.

The J gene is TRBJ2-3, the V gene TRBV4-2; no firm D call. Germline-derived CDR1 and CDR2 are LGHNA and YNFKEQ. The CDR3 totals 12 residues. V was pared by 0 bases and J by 7 bases, with 5 bases between. The CDR3 nucleotides read TGTGCCAGCAGCCAAGATATGTATACGCAGTATTTT. Translation gives CASSQDMYTQYF.

The J gene is TRBJ2-1, the V gene TRBV29-1; D is perhaps TRBD2 (5 bases). The length of the CDR3 is 14 residues. Germline assignment: CDR1 SQVTM and CDR2 ANQGSEA. The germline V and J ends were trimmed by 2 bases and 5 bases, with 13 bases remaining between them. CDR3 amino acids: CSVESGVGNNEQFF. As DNA, the CDR3 is TGCAGCGTTGAATCCGGGGTGGGGAACAATGAGCAGTTCTTC.